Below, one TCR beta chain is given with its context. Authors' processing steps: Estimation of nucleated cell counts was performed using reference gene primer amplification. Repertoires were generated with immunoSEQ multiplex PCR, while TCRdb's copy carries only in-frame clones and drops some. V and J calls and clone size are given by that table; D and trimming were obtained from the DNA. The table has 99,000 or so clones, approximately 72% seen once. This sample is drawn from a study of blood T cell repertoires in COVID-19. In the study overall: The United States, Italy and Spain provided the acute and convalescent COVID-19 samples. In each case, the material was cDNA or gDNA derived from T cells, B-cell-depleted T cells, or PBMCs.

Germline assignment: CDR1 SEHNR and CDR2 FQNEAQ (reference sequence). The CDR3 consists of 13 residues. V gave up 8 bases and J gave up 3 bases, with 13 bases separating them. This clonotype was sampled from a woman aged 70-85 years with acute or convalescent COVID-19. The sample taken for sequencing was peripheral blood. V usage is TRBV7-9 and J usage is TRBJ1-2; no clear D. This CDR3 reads CASGAVYDYGYTF. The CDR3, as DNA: TGTGCCAGCGGAGCTGTCTATGACTATGGCTACACCTTC.